Following are 3 T cell receptor beta chains from one sample sequenced in a study of blood T cell repertoires in COVID-19. Sequenced by immunoSEQ multiplex PCR; TCRdb stores in-frame clones only, minus some. The table includes 50,000 to 75,000 clones, more than 65% detected once. The sample comprised peripheral blood. The receptor source for this set is a woman older than 75 with active or convalescent COVID-19.

This rearrangement joins TRBV19 to TRBJ1-2; D is undetermined. The CDR3 runs to 14 residues. V was shortened by 6 bases and J by 5 bases, with 16 bases between the two germline ends. Per the germline V gene, CDR1 is LNHDA and CDR2 is SQIVND (reference sequence). Written as DNA, the CDR3 is TGTGCCAGTAGCACACAAGGCCTCGGGTATGGCTACACCTTC. The encoded protein is CASSTQGLGYGYTF.

V gene TRBV6-5 combines with J gene TRBJ1-2, with no clear D. Trimming cost V 10 bases and J 3 bases, with 15 bases left between them. The CDR3 consists of 13 residues. In germline, CDR1 is MNHEY, CDR2 SVGAGI. This chain's CDR3 is CATPEPEYYGYTF. DNA of the CDR3: TGTGCCACCCCGGAGCCCGAATACTATGGCTACACCTTC.

This clone appeared once. The chain links TRBV18 to TRBJ1-2, with D unresolved. Germline CDR1 reads KGHSH; CDR2 reads LQKENI. The CDR3 spans 13 residues. V lost 2 bases and J 6 bases, leaving 10 bases between the germline ends. The CDR3 here is CASSPGLLDGYTF. In nucleotides, the CDR3 is TGTGCCAGCTCACCAGGCCTTTTGGATGGCTACACCTTC.